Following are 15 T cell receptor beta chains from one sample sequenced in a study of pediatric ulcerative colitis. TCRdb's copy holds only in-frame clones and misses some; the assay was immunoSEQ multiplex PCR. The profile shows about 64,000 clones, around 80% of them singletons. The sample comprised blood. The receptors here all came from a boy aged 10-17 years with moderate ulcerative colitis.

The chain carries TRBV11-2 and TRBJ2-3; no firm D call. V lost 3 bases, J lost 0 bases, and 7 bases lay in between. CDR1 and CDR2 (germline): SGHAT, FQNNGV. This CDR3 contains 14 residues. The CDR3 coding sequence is TGTGCCAGCAGCTTCGGACGCAGCACAGATACGCAGTATTTT. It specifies CASSFGRSTDTQYF.

CDR3 residues: CASSLGQGWEQYF. The CDR3 DNA sequence: TGTGCCAGCAGCTTAGGACAGGGTTGGGAGCAGTACTTC. The gene calls are TRBV7-3 and TRBJ2-7, with 8 nucleotides matching TRBD1. Germline V gene sequence: CDR1 SGHTA, CDR2 FQGTGA. V lost 2 bases, J lost 7 bases, and 4 bases stayed unmatched. The CDR3 is 13 amino acids.

CDR3: CASSLRLAGTSSYNEQFF. CDR3 nucleotide sequence: TGTGCCAGCAGCTTAAGGCTAGCGGGAACTAGCTCCTACAATGAGCAGTTCTTC. The rearrangement links TRBV11-1 to TRBJ2-1; TRBD2 aligns across 9 bases. The J segment lost 0 bases and the V segment lost 2 bases, leaving 8 bases of the junction unmatched. The CDR3 sequence is 18 residues long. Germline values: CDR1 SGHAT, CDR2 FQDESV (reference sequence). The whole variable domain, remainder taken from reference TRBV11-1 and TRBJ2-1, is EAEVAQSPRYKITEKSQAVAFWCDPISGHATLYWYRQILGQGPELLVQFQDESVVDDSQLPKDRFSAERLKGVDSTLKIQPAELGDSAMYLCASSLRLAGTSSYNEQFFGPGTRLTVL.

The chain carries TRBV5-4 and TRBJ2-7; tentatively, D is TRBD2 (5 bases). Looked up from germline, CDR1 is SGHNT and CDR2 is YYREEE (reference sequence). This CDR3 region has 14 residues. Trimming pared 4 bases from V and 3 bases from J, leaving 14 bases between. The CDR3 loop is CASSPWTGNYEQYF. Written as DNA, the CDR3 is TGTGCCAGCAGCCCCTGGACGGGGAACTACGAGCAGTACTTC.

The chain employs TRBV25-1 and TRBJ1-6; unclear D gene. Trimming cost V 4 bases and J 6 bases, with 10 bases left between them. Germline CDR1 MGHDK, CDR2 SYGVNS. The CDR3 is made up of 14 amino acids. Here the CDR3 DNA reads TGTGCCAGCAGTGCTGCGGAAGGTAATTCACCCCTCCACTTT. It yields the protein CASSAAEGNSPLHF.

The CDR3 sequence is CASSSGTKLREQYF. CDR3 nucleotides: TGCGCCAGCAGCTCCGGGACCAAGCTACGTGAGCAGTACTTC. The V and J genes are TRBV5-1 and TRBJ2-7; perhaps D is TRBD1 or TRBD2 (5 bases each). The germline V gene has CDR1 SGHRS and CDR2 YFSETQ. V lost 3 bases to trimming and J lost 7 bases, with 17 bases between them. There are 14 residues in the CDR3. The full variable domain, in which reference TRBV5-1 and TRBJ2-7 provide the parts outside the CDR3, is KAGVTQTPRYLIKTRGQQVTLSCSPISGHRSVSWYQQTPGQGLQFLFEYFSETQRNKGNFPGRFSGRQFSNSRSEMNVSTLELGDSALYLCASSSGTKLREQYFGPGTRLTVT.

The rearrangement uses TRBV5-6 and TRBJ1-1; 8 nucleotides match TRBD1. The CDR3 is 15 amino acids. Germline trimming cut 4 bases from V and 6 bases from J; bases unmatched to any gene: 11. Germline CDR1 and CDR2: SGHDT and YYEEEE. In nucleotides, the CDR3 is TGTGCCAGCAGCGCCGGACAGGGTGGTGTGTCTGAAGCTTTCTTT. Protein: CASSAGQGGVSEAFF.

CDR3 coding DNA: TGTGCCAGCAGTTCTCCCGGAAAGAACACTGAAGCTTTCTTT. It codes for CASSSPGKNTEAFF. The V call is TRBV27, the J call TRBJ1-1, with D unresolved. The CDR3 covers 14 residues. Trimming stripped 4 bases from V and 1 base from J, with 10 bases between. Germline lookup yields CDR1 MNHEY and CDR2 SMNVEV (reference sequence).

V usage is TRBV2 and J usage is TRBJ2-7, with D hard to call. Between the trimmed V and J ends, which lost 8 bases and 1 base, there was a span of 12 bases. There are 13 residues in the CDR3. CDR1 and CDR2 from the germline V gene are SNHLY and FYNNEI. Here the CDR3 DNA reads TGTGCCAGCCACGACCGCGTATCCTACGAGCAGTACTTC. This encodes CASHDRVSYEQYF. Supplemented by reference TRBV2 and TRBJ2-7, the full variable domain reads EPEVTQTPSHQVTQMGQEVILRCVPISNHLYFYWYRQILGQKVEFLVSFYNNEISEKSEIFDDQFSVERPDGSNFTLKIRSTKLEDSAMYFCASHDRVSYEQYFGPGTRLTVT.

The CDR3 nucleotides are TGTGCCAGCTTAGAAAAACCGGGGAACACCGGGGAGCTGTTTTTT. Translating gives CASLEKPGNTGELFF. V gene TRBV5-4 combines with J gene TRBJ2-2; D call uncertain. The CDR3 spans 15 residues. V lost 7 bases and J lost 1, with 14 bases in between. Germline V CDR1 and CDR2: SGHNT, YYREEE (reference sequence).

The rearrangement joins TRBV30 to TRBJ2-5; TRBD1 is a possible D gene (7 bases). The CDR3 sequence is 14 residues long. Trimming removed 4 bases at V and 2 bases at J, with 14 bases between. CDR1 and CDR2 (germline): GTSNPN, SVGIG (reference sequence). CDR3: CAWTGRQGQETQYF. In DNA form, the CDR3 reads TGTGCCTGGACCGGGAGACAGGGACAAGAGACCCAGTACTTC.

CDR3 region: CASSSSTYEQYF. The DNA for the CDR3 is TGCGCCAGCAGCTCTTCCACCTACGAGCAGTACTTC. This sequence joins TRBV5-1 and TRBJ2-7; D ambiguous. V shed 3 bases and J shed 2 bases, with 6 bases lying between them. This CDR3 spans 12 amino acids. Germline assignment: CDR1 SGHRS and CDR2 YFSETQ.

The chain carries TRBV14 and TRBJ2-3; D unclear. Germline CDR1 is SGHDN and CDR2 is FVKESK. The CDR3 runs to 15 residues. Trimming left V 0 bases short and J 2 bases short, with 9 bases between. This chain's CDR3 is CASSQESYATDTQYF. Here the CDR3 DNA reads TGTGCCAGCAGCCAAGAATCATACGCCACAGATACGCAGTATTTT.

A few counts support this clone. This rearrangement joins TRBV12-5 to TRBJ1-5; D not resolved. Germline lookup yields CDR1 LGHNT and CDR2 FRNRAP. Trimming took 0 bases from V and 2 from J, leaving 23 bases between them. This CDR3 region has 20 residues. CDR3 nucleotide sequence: TGTGCTAGTGGTTTGGTACCGAACCGCGTGCCGTCATGGGGCAATCAGCCCCAGCATTTT. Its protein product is CASGLVPNRVPSWGNQPQHF.

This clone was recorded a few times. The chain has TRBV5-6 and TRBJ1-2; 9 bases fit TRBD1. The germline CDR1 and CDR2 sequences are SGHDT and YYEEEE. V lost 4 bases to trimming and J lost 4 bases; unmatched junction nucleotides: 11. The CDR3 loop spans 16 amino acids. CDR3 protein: CASSQNLGQGFYGYTF. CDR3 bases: TGTGCCAGCAGCCAAAACCTGGGACAGGGCTTCTATGGCTACACCTTC.